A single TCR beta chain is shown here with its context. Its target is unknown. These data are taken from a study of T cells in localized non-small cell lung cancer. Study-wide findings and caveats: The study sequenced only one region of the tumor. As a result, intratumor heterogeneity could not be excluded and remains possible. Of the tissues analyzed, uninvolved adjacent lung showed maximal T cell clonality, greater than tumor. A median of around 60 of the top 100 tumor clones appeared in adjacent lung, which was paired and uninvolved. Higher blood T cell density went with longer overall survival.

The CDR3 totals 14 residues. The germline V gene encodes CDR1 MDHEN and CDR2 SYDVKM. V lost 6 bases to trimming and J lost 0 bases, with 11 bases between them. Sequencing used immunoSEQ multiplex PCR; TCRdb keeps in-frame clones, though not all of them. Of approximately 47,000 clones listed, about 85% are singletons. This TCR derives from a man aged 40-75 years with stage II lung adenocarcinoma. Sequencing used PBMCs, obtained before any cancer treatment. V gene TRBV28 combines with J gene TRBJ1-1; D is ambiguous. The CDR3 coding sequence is TGTGCCAGCAGAGGGCCCTTGATGAACACTGAAGCTTTCTTT. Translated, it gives CASRGPLMNTEAFF.